This T cell receptor beta chain is from a study of PD-L1 blockade in urothelial cancer. For the study at large: From 2014, patients received atezolizumab, given as 1,200 mg intravenously every 3 weeks. Patients arrived having already received 0 to 3 prior chemotherapy regimens.

The CDR3 has 14 residues. Germline values: CDR1 SNHLY, CDR2 FYNNEI. Trimming pared 7 bases from V and 5 bases from J, leaving 17 bases between. Diagnoses among patients were locally advanced or metastatic urothelial carcinoma. The repertoire was sequenced with immunoSEQ multiplex PCR; TCRdb's copy has only in-frame clones and lacks some. The repertoire holds 45,000 or so clones, with approximately 89% as singletons. The sequence came from a man older than 75 with urothelial cancer. The chain combines TRBV2 with TRBJ2-5, with D perhaps TRBD1 (6 bases). The sample was PBMCs, taken around atezolizumab (anti-PD-L1) treatment. CDR3 sequence reads: CASKPGHKRETQYF. In nucleotides, the CDR3 is TGTGCCAGCAAACCGGGACATAAACGGGAGACCCAGTACTTC.